These 6 T cell receptor beta chains were all obtained from the same sample, sequenced in a study of T cell responses to AZD1222 COVID-19 vaccine. Profiled with immunoSEQ multiplex PCR; TCRdb holds only in-frame clones, not every one. The table lists 120,000 or so clones, roughly 90% of them singletons. Specimen: peripheral blood, collected on day 0 of AZD1222 vaccination. The receptors come from an adult in good health.

The chain is built from TRBV29-1 and TRBJ2-5, with D perhaps assigned TRBD1 or TRBD2 (5 bases each). Germline CDR1 SQVTM, CDR2 ANQGSEA. Trimming took off 7 bases at V and 1 base at J, with 13 bases between the two ends. The CDR3 consists of 13 residues. The CDR3 is CSATTGGQETQYF. The CDR3 DNA reads as TGCAGCGCTACTACAGGAGGCCAAGAGACCCAGTACTTC.

V gene TRBV3-1 (or the pseudogene TRBV3-2) combines with J gene TRBJ1-5, with D hard to call. This CDR3 spans 14 amino acids. Germline assignment: CDR1 LGHDT and CDR2 YNNKEL (reference sequence). V lost 1 base, J lost 7 bases, and 11 bases lay in between. The CDR3 region is CASSQVRGGQPQHF. The CDR3 nucleotides are TGTGCCAGCAGCCAAGTGAGAGGCGGGCAGCCCCAGCATTTT.

The chain is built from TRBV11-2 and TRBJ2-1; a possible D gene is TRBD1 (5 bases). Trimming took 2 bases from V and 8 from J, leaving 16 bases between them. CDR1 SGHAT and CDR2 FQNNGV come from the germline V gene. CDR3 length: 15 residues. In nucleotides, the CDR3 is TGTGCCAGCAGCTTAAGGCAGGGCGCTGGCTATGAGCAGTTCTTC. Protein sequence: CASSLRQGAGYEQFF. Complete variable domain (other parts from reference TRBV11-2 and TRBJ2-1): EAGVAQSPRYKIIEKRQSVAFWCNPISGHATLYWYQQILGQGPKLLIQFQNNGVVDDSQLPKDRFSAERLKGVDSTLKIQPAKLEDSAVYLCASSLRQGAGYEQFFGPGTRLTVL.

V is TRBV3-1 (or the pseudogene TRBV3-2) and J is TRBJ2-2, with D possibly matching TRBD1 (5 bases). CDR1 is LGHDT and CDR2 is YNNKEL in the germline V gene (reference sequence). CDR3 length: 16 amino acids. Trimming cost V 6 bases and J 2 bases, with 16 bases left between them. The CDR3 region is CASRPLGQGNTGELFF. The CDR3 DNA reads TGTGCCAGCAGACCACTTGGGCAGGGAAACACCGGGGAGCTGTTTTTT.

The J gene is TRBJ2-5, the V gene TRBV18, with D tentatively TRBD1 or TRBD2 (5 bases each). V was cut by 4 bases and J by 4 bases, with 13 bases left in between. CDR1 and CDR2 (germline): KGHSH, LQKENI. The CDR3 length is 14 residues. As DNA, the CDR3 is TGTGCCAGCTCACAATCGAGGGGATTAGAGACCCAGTACTTC. Encoded protein: CASSQSRGLETQYF.

The chain carries TRBV27 and TRBJ1-1; 7 positions agree with TRBD1. V lost 5 bases and J lost 0; bases outside the gene matches: 6. The CDR3 totals 15 residues. Germline CDR1 reads MNHEY; CDR2 reads SMNVEV (reference sequence). DNA for the CDR3: TGTGCCAGCAGTCCCAGGACAGGTCTGAACACTGAAGCTTTCTTT. Amino acids: CASSPRTGLNTEAFF.